These T cell receptor beta chains were read from a single sample in a study of blood T cell repertoires in COVID-19. The repertoire was sequenced with immunoSEQ multiplex PCR; TCRdb's copy has only in-frame clones and lacks some. The sample carries some 300,000 clones, 85% recorded once. Material: peripheral blood. These receptors all stem from a woman between 50 and 59 years old with active or convalescent COVID-19. Each CDR3 is given with its conserved first and last residue. The order of the fields is J gene, V gene, clone size, D gene, CDR3 protein, CDR3 DNA. A D gene is named only where the DNA matches it firmly. Clone size is not always given. Where it is, it says once, few, many or a class for expanded clones.

TRBJ1-2 | TRBV6-5 | NA | NA | CARYGFPGGYTF | TGTGCCAGATACGGGTTCCCGGGGGGCTACACCTTC
TRBJ1-1 | TRBV28 | NA | NA | CATALRASGTEAFF | TGTGCCACGGCCCTCAGGGCATCGGGCACTGAAGCTTTCTTT
TRBJ1-1 | TRBV11-2 | many | NA | CASSLMQGRLNTEAFF | TGTGCCAGCAGCTTAATGCAGGGAAGATTGAACACTGAAGCTTTCTTT
TRBJ2-7 | TRBV2 | NA | TRBD2 | CASSFRLAGTEEQYF | TGTGCCAGCAGCTTTCGACTAGCGGGAACAGAGGAGCAGTACTTC
TRBJ2-7 | TRBV6-1 | once | TRBD2 | CASSDEVAGNYEQYF | TGTGCCAGCAGTGATGAAGTAGCGGGTAACTACGAGCAGTACTTC
TRBJ2-5 | TRBV4-1 | NA | NA | CASSQGVREKTQYF | TGCGCCAGCAGCCAAGGGGTTCGGGAGAAGACCCAGTACTTC
TRBJ1-2 | TRBV5-4 | few | TRBD1 | CASSSGQGSTHTF | TGTGCCAGCAGCTCCGGACAGGGGTCCACGCACACCTTC
TRBJ1-6 | TRBV27 | NA | NA | CASPPEGYNSPLHF | TGTGCCAGCCCCCCCGAGGGTTATAATTCACCCCTCCACTTT
TRBJ2-1 | TRBV5-1 | NA | NA | CASSLRGPPYNEQFF | TGCGCCAGCAGCTTGAGGGGTCCCCCCTACAATGAGCAGTTCTTC
TRBJ2-7 | TRBV28 | NA | NA | CASSLRGQSYEQYF | TGTGCCAGCAGTTTAAGGGGCCAGTCCTACGAGCAGTACTTC
TRBJ2-7 | TRBV4-2 | NA | TRBD2 | CASSQVSPGLADEQYF | TGTGCCAGCAGCCAAGTGTCTCCGGGACTAGCGGACGAGCAGTACTTC
TRBJ2-7 | TRBV2 | NA | NA | CASIGGRYSNEQYF | TGTGCCAGCATAGGGGGACGGTACAGTAACGAGCAGTACTTC
TRBJ1-2 | TRBV5-6 | NA | TRBD1 | CASSLGTGGGYTF | TGTGCCAGCAGCTTGGGGACAGGGGGTGGCTACACCTTC
TRBJ1-1 | TRBV29-1 | NA | TRBD1 | CSVVGQGVGVTEAFF | TGCAGCGTTGTTGGGCAGGGGGTGGGAGTGACTGAAGCTTTCTTT
TRBJ1-5 | TRBV27 | NA | NA | CASSFRPSVSGLGQPQHF | TGTGCCAGCAGTTTTCGTCCCAGCGTGAGTGGGTTAGGTCAGCCCCAGCATTTT
TRBJ1-1 | TRBV19 | NA | TRBD1 | CASSIFIGDRLGDTEAFF | TGTGCCAGTAGTATCTTTATTGGGGACAGGCTCGGGGACACTGAAGCTTTCTTT
TRBJ1-1 | TRBV18 | NA | NA | CASSTRAAGALSGTEAFF | TGTGCCAGCTCAACCCGAGCCGCAGGGGCGCTGAGTGGCACTGAAGCTTTCTTT
TRBJ1-6 | TRBV4-1 | NA | NA | CASSQEQTGWNSPLHF | TGCGCCAGCAGCCAAGAGCAAACAGGGTGGAATTCACCCCTCCACTTT
TRBJ1-2 | TRBV3-1/TRBV3-2 | NA | NA | CASSRGISYGYTF | TGTGCCAGCAGCCGCGGGATCTCCTATGGCTACACCTTC
TRBJ2-3 | TRBV6-5 | NA | NA | CASSSISRDTQYF | TGTGCCAGCAGTTCTATCTCTCGAGATACGCAGTATTTT
TRBJ2-5 | TRBV5-1 | NA | TRBD2 | CASSSAGGETQYF | TGCGCCAGCAGCTCAGCGGGAGGAGAGACCCAGTACTTC
TRBJ1-1 | TRBV27 | NA | NA | CASSLSTRGGRFTEAFF | TGTGCCAGCAGTTTATCGACCCGGGGAGGTCGTTTCACTGAAGCTTTCTTT
TRBJ2-7 | TRBV5-4 | NA | NA | CASSADSSFYEQYF | TGTGCCAGCAGCGCGGACAGCAGCTTCTACGAGCAGTACTTC
TRBJ1-5 | TRBV6-6 | few | NA | CASSYVADNQPQHF | TGTGCCAGCAGTTACGTGGCAGACAATCAGCCCCAGCATTTT
TRBJ1-5 | TRBV6-1 | NA | TRBD1 | CASSEFYRGLQPQHF | TGTGCCAGCAGTGAATTTTACAGGGGGCTTCAGCCCCAGCATTTT
TRBJ2-2 | TRBV5-1 | NA | TRBD2 | CASRRGGRATGELFF | TGCGCCAGCAGGAGAGGCGGGAGGGCCACCGGGGAGCTGTTTTTT
TRBJ2-2 | TRBV12-3/TRBV12-4 | NA | NA | CASGAGGGGELFF | TGTGCCAGCGGGGCAGGGGGAGGTGGGGAGCTGTTTTTT
TRBJ2-7 | TRBV5-6 | NA | TRBD2 | CASSPMTSGSSEQYF | TGTGCCAGCAGCCCCATGACTAGCGGGAGCAGCGAGCAGTACTTC
TRBJ2-7 | TRBV28 | NA | TRBD2 | CASSSPGLAGVYEQYF | TGTGCCAGCAGTTCACCCGGACTAGCGGGAGTCTACGAGCAGTACTTC
TRBJ2-7 | TRBV19 | NA | NA | CASSKQETSYEQYF | TGTGCCAGTAGTAAGCAGGAAACCTCCTACGAGCAGTACTTC
TRBJ1-2 | TRBV24-1 | few | NA | CATSDLYYGYTF | TGTGCCACCAGTGATCTATACTATGGCTACACCTTC
TRBJ2-7 | TRBV5-6 | NA | NA | CASSLESEQYF | TGTGCCAGCAGCTTGGAGAGCGAGCAGTACTTC